The clone carrying this TCR beta chain has a count of ten or more. The sample comes from a study of neurological immune-mediated disorders. The germline V gene has CDR1 DFQATT and CDR2 SNEGSKA (reference sequence). This CDR3 region has 14 residues. V was shortened by 4 bases and J by 7 bases, with 14 bases between the two germline ends. The cDNA came from 5'RACE, which used 10-nucleotide random UMIs. Every sequencing run gave over 160 million TCR-beta sequences, taken from 15-18 subjects. TCRdb analysed the 5' RACE reads with MiXCR anew, one entry per CDR3 protein. The sample lists tens of thousands of distinct CDR3 sequences, around 25% seen once, with 20% to 30% in the top ten.

Sequences were obtained from PBMCs. The chain links TRBV20-1 to TRBJ1-6, with D perhaps matching TRBD1 (6 bases). The TCR originated in a woman between 65 and 79 years old in good health. For the CDR3, the DNA is TGCAGTGCTACACGGTCAGGGGCCAATTCACCCCTCCACTTT. This encodes CSATRSGANSPLHF.